The 10 T cell receptor beta chains presented below share a single source sample, sequenced in a study of T cells in Graves' hyperthyroidism and ophthalmopathy. Authors of the study amplified TCR beta CDR3 regions from RNA transcripts. The TCR CDR3 first-round RT-PCR relied on the HTBI primer set. TCRdb independently ran MiXCR on the multiplex PCR reads; one entry per CDR3 protein. Of about 350,000 distinct CDR3 sequences listed, roughly 20% were seen once; the top ten hold roughly a sixth. The sample consisted of blood. These receptors were collected from a woman aged 40 to 55 with Graves' ophthalmopathy.

The sample holds many counts of this clonotype. The chain has TRBV12-5 and TRBJ2-2; D might be TRBD1 (8 bases). V was clipped by 9 bases and J by 1 base, with 18 bases between them. The CDR3 loop spans 16 amino acids. Germline values: CDR1 LGHNT, CDR2 FRNRAP. CDR3 loop: CASAASGTGNTGELFF. In DNA, the CDR3 is TGTGCTAGCGCAGCCAGCGGGACAGGGAACACCGGGGAGCTGTTTTTT.

The sample holds many counts of this clonotype. The V and J genes are TRBV7-6 and TRBJ2-7; maybe TRBD1 (5 bases). Looked up from germline, CDR1 is SGHVS and CDR2 is FNYEAQ. The V end lost 6 bases, the J end lost 2 bases, and 11 bases lay between the germline ends. The CDR3 has 13 residues. The CDR3 DNA reads as TGTGCCAGCAGGGCGTTAGGGGCCTACGAGCAGTACTTC. It encodes CASRALGAYEQYF.

This clonotype was counted at least ten times. Its ends do not fully match the called genes, so a read error is possible. The gene calls are TRBV19 and TRBJ1-1; D remains ambiguous. Germline lookup yields CDR1 LNHDA and CDR2 SQIVND (reference sequence). The CDR3 length is 13 residues. The CDR3 region has the DNA TGTGCCAGTAGTATCCCCGGCAGGATCGGAGCTCTCTTT. This gives the protein CASSIPGRIGALF.

Concerning this clonotype itself: This could be a read error, since a much larger clone is one nucleotide away. The CDR3 is CAISLTSGAFF. The DNA of the CDR3 is TGTGCCATCAGCTTAACATCCGGGGCTTTCTTT. The chain is built from TRBV11-2 and TRBJ1-1, with D hard to call. The CDR3 totals 11 residues. The germline V gene encodes CDR1 SGHAT and CDR2 FQNNGV.

In its sample, this clonotype was seen many times. The chain is built from TRBV2 and TRBJ2-2, with unresolved D. From germline, CDR1 is SNHLY and CDR2 FYNNEI. V was clipped by 6 bases and J by 8 bases, with 13 bases between them. This CDR3 region has 13 residues. CDR3 sequence (DNA): TGTGCCAGCAGCTTAGTTGAGGTTGGGGAGCTGTTTTTT. Translation: CASSLVEVGELFF.

This clonotype was picked up many times. The chain couples TRBV11-2 to TRBJ2-2, with a weak D call TRBD2 (6 bases). The V and J ends lost 2 bases and 0 bases respectively, with 16 bases between them. The V gene's germline CDR1 is SGHAT and CDR2 FQNNGV. The CDR3 spans 18 residues. The CDR3: CASSLMSLASANTGELFF. CDR3 coding DNA: TGTGCCAGCAGCTTAATGAGCCTAGCGTCTGCGAACACCGGGGAGCTGTTTTTT.

This clonotype has a count of ten or more. The V gene is TRBV18, the J gene TRBJ2-7, with D possibly TRBD1 on 6 matching bases. With 8 bases removed from V and 4 bases from J, the gap between germline ends came to 24 bases. Germline V gives CDR1 KGHSH, CDR2 LQKENI. This CDR3 has 16 residues. The CDR3: CASAWKSGETSYEQYF. The CDR3 DNA reads as TGTGCCAGCGCCTGGAAGTCAGGGGAAACATCGTACGAGCAGTACTTC.

This clonotype was counted at least ten times. The chain links TRBV7-2 to TRBJ2-7; possibly TRBD1 for D (5 bases). Trimming stripped 5 bases from V and 2 bases from J, with 13 bases between. Germline lookup yields CDR1 SGHTA and CDR2 FQGNSA. This CDR3 is 14 amino acids long. CDR3 in DNA: TGTGCCAGCAGCCGAGTGGGGCCGCCCTACGAGCAGTACTTC. The encoded protein is CASSRVGPPYEQYF.

V gene TRBV20-1 combines with J gene TRBJ2-5, with D perhaps matching TRBD1 (6 bases). Trimming pared 5 bases from V and 4 bases from J, leaving 23 bases between. Germline CDR1 is DFQATT and CDR2 is SNEGSKA (reference sequence). CDR3 length equals 16 residues. The CDR3: CSAPIRPDRTGETQYF. CDR3 DNA sequence: TGCAGTGCTCCCATCCGCCCCGACAGGACGGGAGAGACCCAGTACTTC.

This clonotype appeared many times. The chain joins TRBV6-4 to TRBJ2-7; tentatively, D is TRBD1 (6 bases). Germline V gene data show CDR1 as MRHNA and CDR2 as SNTAGT. V gave up 5 bases and J gave up 0 bases, with 23 bases separating them. This CDR3 comprises 18 residues. The CDR3 sequence is CASSPSEQGPGGSYEQYF. CDR3 DNA sequence: TGTGCCAGCAGTCCCTCCGAACAGGGCCCCGGCGGCTCCTACGAGCAGTACTTC.